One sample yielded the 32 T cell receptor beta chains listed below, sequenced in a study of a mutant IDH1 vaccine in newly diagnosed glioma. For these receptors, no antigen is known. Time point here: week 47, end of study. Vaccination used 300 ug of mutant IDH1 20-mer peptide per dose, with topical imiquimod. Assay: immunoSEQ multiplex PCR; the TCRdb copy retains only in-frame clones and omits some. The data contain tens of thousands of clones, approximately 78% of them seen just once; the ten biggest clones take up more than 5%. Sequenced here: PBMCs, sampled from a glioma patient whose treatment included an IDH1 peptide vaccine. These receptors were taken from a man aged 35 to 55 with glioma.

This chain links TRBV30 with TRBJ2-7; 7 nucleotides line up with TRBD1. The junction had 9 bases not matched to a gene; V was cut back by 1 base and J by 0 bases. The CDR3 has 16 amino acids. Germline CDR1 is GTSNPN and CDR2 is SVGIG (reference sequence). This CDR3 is CAWSGVLGQLSYEQYF. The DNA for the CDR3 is TGTGCCTGGAGTGGAGTTCTGGGACAGCTCTCCTACGAGCAGTACTTC.

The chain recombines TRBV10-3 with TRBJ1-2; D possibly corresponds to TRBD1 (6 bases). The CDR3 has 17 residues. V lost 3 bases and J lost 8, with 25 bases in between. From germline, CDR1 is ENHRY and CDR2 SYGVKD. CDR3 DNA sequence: TGTGCCATCAGTGATTCCCAAGACCGGGGGCCCGTGGGGGGCTACACCTTC. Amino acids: CAISDSQDRGPVGGYTF.

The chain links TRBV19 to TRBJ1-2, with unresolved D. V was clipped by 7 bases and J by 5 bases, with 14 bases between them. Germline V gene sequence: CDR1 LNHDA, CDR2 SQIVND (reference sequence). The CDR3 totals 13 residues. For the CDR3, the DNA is TGTGCCAGTAAGAGGGCGAAACTGTATGGCTACACCTTC. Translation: CASKRAKLYGYTF.

The CDR3 sequence: CASSDSDNFRDAPSGTVPYEQYF. The CDR3 DNA reads as TGTGCCAGCAGCGATTCGGACAATTTCCGGGACGCCCCTAGCGGGACGGTCCCCTACGAGCAGTACTTC. This rearrangement joins TRBV28 to TRBJ2-7, with 9 positions matching TRBD2. CDR1 MDHEN and CDR2 SYDVKM come from the germline V gene. V was clipped by 6 bases and J by 2 bases; unmatched bases: 32. The CDR3 is 23 residues long.

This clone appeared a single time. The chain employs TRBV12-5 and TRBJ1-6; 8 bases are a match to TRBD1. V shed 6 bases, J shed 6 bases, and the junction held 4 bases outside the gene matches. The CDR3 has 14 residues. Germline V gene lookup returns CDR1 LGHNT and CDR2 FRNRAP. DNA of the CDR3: TGTGCTAGTGGCGAAACAGGGGGTAATTCACCCCTCCACTTT. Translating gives CASGETGGNSPLHF.

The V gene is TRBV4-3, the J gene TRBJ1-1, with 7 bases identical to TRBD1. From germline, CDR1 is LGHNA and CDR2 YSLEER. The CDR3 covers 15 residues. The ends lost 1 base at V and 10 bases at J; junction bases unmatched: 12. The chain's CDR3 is CASSQARPGQHLAFF. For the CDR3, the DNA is TGCGCCAGCAGCCAAGCCAGACCGGGACAGCACTTAGCTTTCTTT.

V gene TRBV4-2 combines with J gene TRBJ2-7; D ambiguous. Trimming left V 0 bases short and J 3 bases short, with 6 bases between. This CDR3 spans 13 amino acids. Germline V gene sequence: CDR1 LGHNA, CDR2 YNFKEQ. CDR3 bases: TGTGCCAGCAGCCAAGATATAGTCTACGAGCAGTACTTC. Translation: CASSQDIVYEQYF.

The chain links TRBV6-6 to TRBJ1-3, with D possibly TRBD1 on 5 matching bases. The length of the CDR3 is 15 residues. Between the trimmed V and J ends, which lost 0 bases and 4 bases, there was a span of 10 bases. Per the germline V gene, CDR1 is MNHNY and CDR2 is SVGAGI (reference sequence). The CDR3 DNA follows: TGTGCCAGCAGTTACTCTCCAGGGAACGGAAACACCATATATTTT. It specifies CASSYSPGNGNTIYF.

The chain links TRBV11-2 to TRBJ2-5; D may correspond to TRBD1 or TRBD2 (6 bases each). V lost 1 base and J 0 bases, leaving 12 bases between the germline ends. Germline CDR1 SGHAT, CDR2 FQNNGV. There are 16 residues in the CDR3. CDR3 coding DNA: TGTGCCAGCAGCTTAGGTTCCGGGGGCCACCAAGAGACCCAGTACTTC. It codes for CASSLGSGGHQETQYF.

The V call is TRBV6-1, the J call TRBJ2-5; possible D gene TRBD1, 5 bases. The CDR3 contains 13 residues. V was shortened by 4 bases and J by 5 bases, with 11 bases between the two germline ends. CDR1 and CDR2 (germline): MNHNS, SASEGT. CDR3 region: CASSGTNGETQYF. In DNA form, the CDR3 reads TGTGCCAGCAGTGGGACAAATGGGGAGACCCAGTACTTC.

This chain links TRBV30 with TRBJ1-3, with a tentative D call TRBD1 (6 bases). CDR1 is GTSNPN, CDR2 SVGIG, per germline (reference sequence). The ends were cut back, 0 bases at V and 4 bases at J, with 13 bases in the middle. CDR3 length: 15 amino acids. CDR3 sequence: CAWSVRQGKGNTIYF. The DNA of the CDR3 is TGTGCCTGGAGTGTACGGCAGGGGAAGGGAAACACCATATATTTT. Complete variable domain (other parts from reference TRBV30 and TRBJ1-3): SQTIHQWPATLVQPVGSPLSLECTVEGTSNPNLYWYRQAAGRGLQLLFYSVGIGQISSEVPQNLSASRPQDRQFILSSKKLLLSDSGFYLCAWSVRQGKGNTIYFGEGSWLTVV.

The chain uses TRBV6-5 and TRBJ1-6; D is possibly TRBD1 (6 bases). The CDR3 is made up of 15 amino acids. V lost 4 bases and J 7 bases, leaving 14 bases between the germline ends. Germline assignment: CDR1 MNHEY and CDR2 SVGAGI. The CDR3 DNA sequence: TGTGCCAGCAGTTGGGGGAGGCAGGGGAATTCACCCCTCCACTTT. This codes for CASSWGRQGNSPLHF.

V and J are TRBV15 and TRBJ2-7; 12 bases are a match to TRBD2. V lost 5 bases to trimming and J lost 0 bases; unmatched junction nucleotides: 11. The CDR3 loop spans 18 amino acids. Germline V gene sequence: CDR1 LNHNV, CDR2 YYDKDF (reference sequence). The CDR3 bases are TGTGCCACCAGCCCGGGGGCTAGCGGGAGGGTTAGCTCCTACGAGCAGTACTTC. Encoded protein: CATSPGASGRVSSYEQYF.

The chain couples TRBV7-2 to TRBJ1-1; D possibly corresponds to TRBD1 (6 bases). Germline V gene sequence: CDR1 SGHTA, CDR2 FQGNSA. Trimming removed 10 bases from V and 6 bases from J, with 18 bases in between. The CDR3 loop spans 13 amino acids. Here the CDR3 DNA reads TGTGCCACCCAAGGTGCAGGGGTATCTGAAGCTTTCTTT. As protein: CATQGAGVSEAFF. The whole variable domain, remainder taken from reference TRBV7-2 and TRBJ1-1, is GAGVSQSPSNKVTEKGKDVELRCDPISGHTALYWYRQSLGQGLEFLIYFQGNSAPDKSGLPSDRFSAERTGGSVSTLTIQRTQQEDSAVYLCATQGAGVSEAFFGQGTRLTVV.

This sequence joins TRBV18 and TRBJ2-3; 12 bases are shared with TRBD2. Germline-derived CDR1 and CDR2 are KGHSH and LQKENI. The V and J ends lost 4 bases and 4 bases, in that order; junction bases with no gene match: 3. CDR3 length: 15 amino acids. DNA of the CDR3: TGTGCCAGCTCACTCGGACTAGCGGGGTCAGATACGCAGTATTTT. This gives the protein CASSLGLAGSDTQYF.

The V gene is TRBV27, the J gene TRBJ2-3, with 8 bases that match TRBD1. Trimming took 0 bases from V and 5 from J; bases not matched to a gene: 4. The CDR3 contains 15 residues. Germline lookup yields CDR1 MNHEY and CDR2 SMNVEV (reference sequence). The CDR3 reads CASSLSRTGRDTQYF. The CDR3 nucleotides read TGTGCCAGCAGTTTATCGAGGACAGGGAGAGATACGCAGTATTTT.

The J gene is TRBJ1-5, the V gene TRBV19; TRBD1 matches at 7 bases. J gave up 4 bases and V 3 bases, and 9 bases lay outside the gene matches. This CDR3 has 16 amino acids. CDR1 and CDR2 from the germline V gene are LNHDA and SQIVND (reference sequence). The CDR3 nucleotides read TGTGCCAGTAGTATCCCTTTGGGACAGAAAAATCAGCCCCAGCATTTT. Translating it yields CASSIPLGQKNQPQHF.

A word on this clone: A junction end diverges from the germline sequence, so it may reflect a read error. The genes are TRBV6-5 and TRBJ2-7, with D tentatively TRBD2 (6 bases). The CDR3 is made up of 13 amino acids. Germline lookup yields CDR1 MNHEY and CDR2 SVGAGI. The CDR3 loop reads CASRKERDSPPSF. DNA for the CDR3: TGTGCCAGCAGAAAGGAGAGGGACTCCCCACCCTCCTTC.

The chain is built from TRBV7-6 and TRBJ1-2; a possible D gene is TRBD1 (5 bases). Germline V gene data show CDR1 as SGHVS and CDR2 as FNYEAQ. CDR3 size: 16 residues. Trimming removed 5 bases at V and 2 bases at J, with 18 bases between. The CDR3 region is CASSRMVVSGNYGYTF. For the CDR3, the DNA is TGTGCCAGCAGCCGCATGGTTGTCTCAGGGAACTATGGCTACACCTTC.

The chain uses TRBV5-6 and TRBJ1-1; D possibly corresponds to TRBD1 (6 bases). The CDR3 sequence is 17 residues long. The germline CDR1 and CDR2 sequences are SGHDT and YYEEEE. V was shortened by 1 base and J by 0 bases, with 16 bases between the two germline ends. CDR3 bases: TGTGCCAGCAGCTTGCGGGTCAGGGGCGAAATGAACACTGAAGCTTTCTTT. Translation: CASSLRVRGEMNTEAFF.

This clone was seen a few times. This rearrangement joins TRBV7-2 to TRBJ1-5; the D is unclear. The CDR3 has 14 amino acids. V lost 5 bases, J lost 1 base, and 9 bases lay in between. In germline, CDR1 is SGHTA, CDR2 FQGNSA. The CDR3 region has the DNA TGTGCCAGCAGCCAAGCCGGGAGCAATCAGCCCCAGCATTTT. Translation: CASSQAGSNQPQHF.

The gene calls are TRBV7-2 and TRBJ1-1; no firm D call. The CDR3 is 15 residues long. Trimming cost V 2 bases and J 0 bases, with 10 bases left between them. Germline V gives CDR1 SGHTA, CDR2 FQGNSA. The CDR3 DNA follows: TGTGCCAGCAGCTTAACGGTAGGGCTGAACACTGAAGCTTTCTTT. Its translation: CASSLTVGLNTEAFF.

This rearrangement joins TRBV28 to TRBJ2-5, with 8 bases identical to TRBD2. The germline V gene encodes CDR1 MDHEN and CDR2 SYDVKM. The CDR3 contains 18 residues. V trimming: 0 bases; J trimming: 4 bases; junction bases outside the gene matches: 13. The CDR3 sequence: CASSLWELAVKGGETQYF. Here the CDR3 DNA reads TGTGCCAGCAGTTTATGGGAACTAGCGGTCAAAGGTGGAGAGACCCAGTACTTC. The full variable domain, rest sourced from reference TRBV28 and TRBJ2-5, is DVKVTQSSRYLVKRTGEKVFLECVQDMDHENMFWYRQDPGLGLRLIYFSYDVKMKEKGDIPEGYSVSREKKERFSLILESASTNQTSMYLCASSLWELAVKGGETQYFGPGTRLLVL.

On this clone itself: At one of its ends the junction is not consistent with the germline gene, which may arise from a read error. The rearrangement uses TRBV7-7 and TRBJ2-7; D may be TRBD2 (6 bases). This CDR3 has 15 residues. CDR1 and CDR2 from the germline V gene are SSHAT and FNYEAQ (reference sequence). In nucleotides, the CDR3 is TGTGCTAGCAGCCTCGACCAGGAGGGCTCCTACGAGCAGTACTTC. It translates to CASSLDQEGSYEQYF.

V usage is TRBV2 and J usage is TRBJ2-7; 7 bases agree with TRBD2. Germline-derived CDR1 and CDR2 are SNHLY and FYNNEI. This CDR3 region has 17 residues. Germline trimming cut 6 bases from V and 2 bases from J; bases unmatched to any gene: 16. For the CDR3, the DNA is TGTGCCAGCAGATCTATACTAACTAGCGCGTATACCTACGAGCAGTACTTC. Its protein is CASRSILTSAYTYEQYF. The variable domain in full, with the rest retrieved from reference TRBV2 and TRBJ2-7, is EPEVTQTPSHQVTQMGQEVILRCVPISNHLYFYWYRQILGQKVEFLVSFYNNEISEKSEIFDDQFSVERPDGSNFTLKIRSTKLEDSAMYFCASRSILTSAYTYEQYFGPGTRLTVT.

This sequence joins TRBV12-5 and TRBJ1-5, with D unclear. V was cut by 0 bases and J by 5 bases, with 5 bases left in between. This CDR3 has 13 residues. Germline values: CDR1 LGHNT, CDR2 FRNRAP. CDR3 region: CASGLVLYQPQHF. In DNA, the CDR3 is TGTGCTAGTGGTTTGGTACTGTATCAGCCCCAGCATTTT.

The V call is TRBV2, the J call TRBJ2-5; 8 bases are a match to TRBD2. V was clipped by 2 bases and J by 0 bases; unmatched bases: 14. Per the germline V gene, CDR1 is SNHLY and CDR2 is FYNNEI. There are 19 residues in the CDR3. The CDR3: CASSELVGAGGFHQETQYF. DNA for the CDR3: TGTGCCAGCAGTGAATTGGTAGGGGCGGGGGGCTTCCACCAAGAGACCCAGTACTTC.

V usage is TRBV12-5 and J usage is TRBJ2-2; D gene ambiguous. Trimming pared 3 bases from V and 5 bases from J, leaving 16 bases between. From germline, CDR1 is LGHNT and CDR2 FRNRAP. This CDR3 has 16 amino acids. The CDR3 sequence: CASGLGPGLQTGELFF. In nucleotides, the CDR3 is TGTGCTAGTGGTTTAGGACCCGGGCTCCAGACCGGGGAGCTGTTTTTT.

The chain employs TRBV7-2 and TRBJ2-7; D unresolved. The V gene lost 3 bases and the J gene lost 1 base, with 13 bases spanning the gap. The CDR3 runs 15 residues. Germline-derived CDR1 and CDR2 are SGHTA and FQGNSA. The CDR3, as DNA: TGTGCCAGCAGCTTGGAGTTCTTCTCTTCCTACGAGCAGTACTTC. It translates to CASSLEFFSSYEQYF.

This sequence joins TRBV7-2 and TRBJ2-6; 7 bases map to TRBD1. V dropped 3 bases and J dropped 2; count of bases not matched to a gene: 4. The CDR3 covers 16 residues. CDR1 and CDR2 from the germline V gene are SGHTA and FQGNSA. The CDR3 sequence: CASSLRQGTGANVLTF. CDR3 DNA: TGTGCCAGCAGCTTGAGACAGGGAACTGGGGCCAACGTCCTGACTTTC.

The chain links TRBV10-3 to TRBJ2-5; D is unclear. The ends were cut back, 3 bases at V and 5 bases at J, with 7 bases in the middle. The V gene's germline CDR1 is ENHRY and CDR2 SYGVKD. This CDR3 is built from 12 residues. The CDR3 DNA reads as TGTGCCATCAGTGAAGGCAAGGAGACCCAGTACTTC. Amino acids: CAISEGKETQYF.

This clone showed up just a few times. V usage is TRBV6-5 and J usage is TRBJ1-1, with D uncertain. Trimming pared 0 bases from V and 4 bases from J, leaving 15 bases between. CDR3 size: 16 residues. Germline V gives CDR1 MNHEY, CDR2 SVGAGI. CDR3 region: CASSYSTRVLGTEAFF. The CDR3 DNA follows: TGTGCCAGCAGTTACTCGACAAGGGTTCTCGGCACTGAAGCTTTCTTT.